These 15 T cell receptor beta chains came from one sample sequenced in a study of siplizumab effects on memory and regulatory T cells. The protocol was immunoSEQ multiplex PCR, while the TCRdb copy is restricted to in-frame clones and leaves out a portion. This sample yields about 97,000 clones, of which around nine tenths are seen a single time; around 11% belongs to the top ten. The sequencing input was non-Treg CD4+ T cells sorted from blood. The receptors come from a human donor in good health.

The CDR3 nucleotides read TGTGCCAGCAGTTACGGCAGCCCAACCTACGAGCAGTACTTC. Translating gives CASSYGSPTYEQYF. The V gene is TRBV6-6, the J gene TRBJ2-7; D not certain. The CDR3 runs 14 residues. CDR1 and CDR2 from the germline V gene are MNHNY and SVGAGI (reference sequence). The V end lost 2 bases, the J end lost 2 bases, and 10 bases lay between the germline ends.

V and J are TRBV5-4 and TRBJ1-1; a possible D gene is TRBD1 (5 bases). This CDR3 has 16 residues. The germline V and J ends were trimmed by 5 bases and 4 bases, with 21 bases remaining between them. CDR1 and CDR2 from the germline V gene are SGHNT and YYREEE (reference sequence). CDR3 in DNA: TGTGCCAGCAGTGACCGCGGGGCACTGGCGGGCACTGAAGCTTTCTTT. As protein: CASSDRGALAGTEAFF.

This chain uses TRBV7-9 with TRBJ1-1; D might be TRBD1 (5 bases). The germline V gene has CDR1 SEHNR and CDR2 FQNEAQ (reference sequence). V was clipped by 5 bases and J by 4 bases, with 17 bases between them. This CDR3 is built from 15 residues. The CDR3 loop is CASSNQGVGSTEAFF. The CDR3 DNA is TGTGCCAGCAGCAATCAGGGAGTAGGGAGCACTGAAGCTTTCTTT. The entire variable domain, with the rest obtained from reference TRBV7-9 and TRBJ1-1, is as follows: DTGVSQNPRHKITKRGQNVTFRCDPISEHNRLYWYRQTLGQGPEFLTYFQNEAQLEKSRLLSDRFSAERPKGSFSTLEIQRTEQGDSAMYLCASSNQGVGSTEAFFGQGTRLTVV.

The V call is TRBV7-6, the J call TRBJ2-1; no clear D. The CDR3 sequence is 15 residues long. Germline V gene lookup returns CDR1 SGHVS and CDR2 FNYEAQ. Trimming stripped 5 bases from V and 6 bases from J, with 17 bases between. In DNA form, the CDR3 reads TGTGCCAGCAGCGGCGGCCAGTCCATGGGCAATGAGCAGTTCTTC. Its translation: CASSGGQSMGNEQFF.

The rearrangement links TRBV7-3 to TRBJ1-1; TRBD1 is a possible D gene (5 bases). V was cut by 3 bases and J by 0 bases, with 5 bases left in between. Germline V gene lookup returns CDR1 SGHTA and CDR2 FQGTGA. This CDR3 spans 13 amino acids. The CDR3 region has the DNA TGTGCCAGCAGCTTGACAGTGAACACTGAAGCTTTCTTT. Residues: CASSLTVNTEAFF.

The gene calls are TRBV19 and TRBJ2-2; TRBD2 is a possible D gene (6 bases). Germline V CDR1 and CDR2: LNHDA, SQIVND (reference sequence). The CDR3 has 16 residues. V was clipped by 7 bases and J by 0 bases, with 15 bases between them. CDR3 loop: CASKTGALANTGELFF. For the CDR3, the DNA is TGTGCCAGTAAAACGGGAGCGCTCGCGAACACCGGGGAGCTGTTTTTT.

The rearrangement links TRBV6-1 to TRBJ2-7, with 7 bases lining up with TRBD1. V dropped 2 bases and J dropped 0; count of bases not matched to a gene: 4. The CDR3 spans 15 residues. The germline gives CDR1 MNHNS, CDR2 SASEGT. The CDR3 sequence: CASSEQGVGSYEQYF. The CDR3 DNA follows: TGTGCCAGCAGTGAACAGGGGGTAGGCTCCTACGAGCAGTACTTC.

This chain connects TRBV10-3 to TRBJ1-1, with 11 bases fitting TRBD1. With 7 bases clipped from V and 0 bases from J, the junction kept 4 bases outside the gene matches. This CDR3 comprises 15 residues. Germline V gene sequence: CDR1 ENHRY, CDR2 SYGVKD. This CDR3 is CAITRTGGMNTEAFF. Here the CDR3 DNA reads TGTGCCATCACCAGGACAGGGGGCATGAACACTGAAGCTTTCTTT.

The chain employs TRBV5-1 and TRBJ1-6, with unresolved D. Germline V gene sequence: CDR1 SGHRS, CDR2 YFSETQ. V lost 0 bases, J lost 4 bases, and 5 bases lay in between. The CDR3 is 14 residues long. The CDR3 sequence is CASSLEGYNSPLHF. CDR3 DNA sequence: TGCGCCAGCAGCTTGGAGGGATATAATTCACCCCTCCACTTT.

The genes are TRBV5-1 and TRBJ2-7; 9 nucleotides agree with TRBD2. Trimming took 4 bases from V and 0 from J; bases not matched to a gene: 5. The CDR3 is 15 amino acids. Germline V gives CDR1 SGHRS, CDR2 YFSETQ. CDR3 loop: CASSLSGRISYEQYF. The CDR3 DNA sequence: TGCGCCAGCAGCCTTAGCGGGAGAATCTCCTACGAGCAGTACTTC.

The chain has TRBV5-4 and TRBJ2-1; 10 nucleotides align to TRBD2. Germline V gene data show CDR1 as SGHNT and CDR2 as YYREEE (reference sequence). The CDR3 consists of 18 residues. The J segment lost 0 bases and the V segment lost 4 bases, leaving 10 bases of the junction unmatched. The CDR3 sequence is CASSRSGRGPSSYNEQFF. CDR3 bases: TGTGCCAGCAGCCGCAGCGGGAGGGGACCCAGCTCCTACAATGAGCAGTTCTTC. The complete variable domain, with remaining parts taken from reference TRBV5-4 and TRBJ2-1, reads ETGVTQSPTHLIKTRGQQVTLRCSSQSGHNTVSWYQQALGQGPQFIFQYYREEENGRGNFPPRFSGLQFPNYSSELNVNALELDDSALYLCASSRSGRGPSSYNEQFFGPGTRLTVL.

The chain carries TRBV2 and TRBJ1-2, with D possibly matching TRBD1 (5 bases). CDR1 is SNHLY, CDR2 FYNNEI, per germline. The CDR3 is made up of 15 amino acids. Between the trimmed V and J ends, which lost 0 bases and 8 bases, there was a span of 16 bases. The CDR3 coding sequence is TGTGCCAGCAGTGAAGCCCGACAGTCCCTCGGAGGCTACACCTTC. Translating gives CASSEARQSLGGYTF.

V usage is TRBV23-1 and J usage is TRBJ2-1; either TRBD1 or TRBD2 may supply D (7 bases each). TRBV23-1 is assigned to the ORF class and has an uncertain function. V was shortened by 1 base and J by 8 bases, with 18 bases between the two germline ends. The CDR3 extends over 16 amino acids. The CDR3 loop reads CASSQFREGGGDEQFF. As DNA, the CDR3 is TGCGCCAGCAGTCAATTCAGGGAGGGAGGGGGCGATGAGCAGTTCTTC.

The chain carries TRBV6-5 and TRBJ1-1; a weak D match, TRBD1 (6 bases). CDR1 and CDR2 from the germline V gene are MNHEY and SVGAGI. V lost 5 bases and J 1 base, leaving 8 bases between the germline ends. The CDR3 loop spans 13 amino acids. The CDR3 loop is CASSRTANTEAFF. The DNA of the CDR3 is TGTGCCAGCAGTCGGACAGCGAACACTGAAGCTTTCTTT.

CDR3 protein: CASSETVKLFF. The CDR3 nucleotides read TGTGCCAGCAGTGAAACGGTAAAACTGTTTTTT. The chain uses TRBV6-1 and TRBJ1-4; unclear D gene. The CDR3 totals 11 residues. With 2 bases removed from V and 10 bases from J, the gap between germline ends came to 5 bases. CDR1 MNHNS and CDR2 SASEGT come from the germline V gene.